Presented here are 14 T cell receptor beta chains from one specimen sequenced in a study of CD8 T cells in Susac syndrome. RNA was extracted with the RNeasy kit, and a quantity of roughly 0.5 to 1 ug was reverse transcribed using random hexamers. From the immunoSEQ multiplex PCR reads, TCRdb called clonotypes with MiXCR, one entry per CDR3 protein. The sample records 110,000 or so distinct CDR3 sequences, approximately 91% being singletons. The sample taken for sequencing was CD4+ T cells from PBMCs. All receptors come from a human donor in good health.

V usage is TRBV20-1 and J usage is TRBJ2-2, with TRBD2 matching 11 bases. The length of the CDR3 is 15 residues. Trimming removed 4 bases from V and 5 bases from J; junction bases left unmatched: 6. Germline assignment: CDR1 DFQATT and CDR2 SNEGSKA (reference sequence). DNA of the CDR3: TGCAGTGCTACCTTGAGACTAGCGGGAACCGGGGAGCTGTTTTTT. Its protein product is CSATLRLAGTGELFF.

V is TRBV19 and J is TRBJ2-3; possibly TRBD1 for D (6 bases). Trimming cost V 6 bases and J 4 bases, with 14 bases left between them. In germline, CDR1 is LNHDA, CDR2 SQIVND (reference sequence). The CDR3 has 14 residues. CDR3 nucleotides: TGTGCCAGTAGCAATACAGGGCCTCCAGATACGCAGTATTTT. Translation gives CASSNTGPPDTQYF.

The chain combines TRBV19 with TRBJ1-2; possible D gene TRBD1, 5 bases. Trimming took off 6 bases at V and 4 bases at J, with 18 bases between the two ends. CDR1 is LNHDA and CDR2 is SQIVND in the germline V gene (reference sequence). The CDR3 spans 15 residues. This CDR3 reads CASRGDLSGAYGYTF. The CDR3 DNA sequence: TGTGCCAGTAGAGGGGACCTGTCGGGTGCCTATGGCTACACCTTC.

The V call is TRBV6-5, the J call TRBJ2-1, with 16 positions matching TRBD2. Trimming at V came to 2 bases and at J to 9 bases, leaving 7 bases not matched to a gene. The CDR3 is 17 amino acids. Germline loops: CDR1 MNHEY, CDR2 SVGAGI. The CDR3 nucleotides are TGTGCCAGCAGTTACGCAAGAGGGACTAGCGGGAGGGGTGAGCAGTTCTTC. Its protein is CASSYARGTSGRGEQFF.

J is TRBJ1-5 and V is TRBV20-1; tentatively, D is TRBD1 (6 bases). This CDR3 has 13 amino acids. The germline V gene has CDR1 DFQATT and CDR2 SNEGSKA (reference sequence). V lost 6 bases and J 3 bases, leaving 12 bases between the germline ends. The CDR3 coding sequence is TGCAGTGCCGGAGGACAGTTCAATCAGCCCCAGCATTTT. Its protein is CSAGGQFNQPQHF.

This rearrangement joins TRBV3-1 to TRBJ1-5, with D possibly TRBD1 on 6 matching bases. Germline assignment: CDR1 LGHDT and CDR2 YNNKEL (reference sequence). There are 17 residues in the CDR3. Trimming pared 4 bases from V and 2 bases from J, leaving 18 bases between. CDR3 region: CASSPNEGGRGNQPQHF. In nucleotides, the CDR3 is TGTGCCAGCAGCCCGAACGAAGGGGGTAGGGGCAATCAGCCCCAGCATTTT.

The chain joins TRBV6-5 to TRBJ1-5; tentatively, D is TRBD1 (6 bases). The V gene lost 5 bases and the J gene lost 6 bases, with 11 bases spanning the gap. The germline gives CDR1 MNHEY, CDR2 SVGAGI. CDR3 length: 13 amino acids. CDR3 loop: CASSNQGSQPQHF. In nucleotides, the CDR3 is TGTGCCAGCAGTAACCAGGGGTCTCAGCCCCAGCATTTT.

This clonotype appeared once. The chain couples TRBV7-3 to TRBJ1-5; no clear D. Germline CDR1 SGHTA, CDR2 FQGTGA. Trimming stripped 1 base from V and 4 bases from J, with 5 bases between. The CDR3 runs 13 residues. The CDR3 coding sequence is TGTGCCAGCAGCTTAATGGCGAATCAGCCCCAGCATTTT. It is translated as CASSLMANQPQHF.

This clonotype came up a few times. The DNA of the CDR3 is TGTGCCAGCAGCTTTTTTTCCGGGGAGCTGTTTTTT. Residues: CASSFFSGELFF. The J gene is TRBJ2-2, the V gene TRBV7-2, with D unresolved. V was pared by 3 bases and J by 6 bases, with 5 bases between. The CDR3 runs 12 residues. Germline-derived CDR1 and CDR2 are SGHTA and FQGNSA.

The chain is built from TRBV4-1 and TRBJ2-1; weak D call: TRBD2 (6 bases). V was pared by 4 bases and J by 3 bases, with 13 bases between. This CDR3 region has 15 residues. CDR1 MGHRA and CDR2 YSYEKL come from the germline V gene. In nucleotides, the CDR3 is TGCGCCAGCAGCCCATGGGGGGAAAACTACAATGAGCAGTTCTTC. Amino acid sequence: CASSPWGENYNEQFF.

V usage is TRBV7-2 and J usage is TRBJ2-7; D unclear. V lost 2 bases and J 3 bases, leaving 8 bases between the germline ends. This CDR3 spans 13 amino acids. Germline V CDR1 and CDR2: SGHTA, FQGNSA. The CDR3 is CASSLSPLYEQYF. In DNA form, the CDR3 reads TGTGCCAGCAGCTTATCCCCCCTCTACGAGCAGTACTTC. The whole variable domain, remainder taken from reference TRBV7-2 and TRBJ2-7, is GAGVSQSPSNKVTEKGKDVELRCDPISGHTALYWYRQSLGQGLEFLIYFQGNSAPDKSGLPSDRFSAERTGGSVSTLTIQRTQQEDSAVYLCASSLSPLYEQYFGPGTRLTVT.

The V gene is TRBV6-2 or TRBV6-3, the J gene TRBJ2-6, with unresolved D. With 2 bases removed from V and 4 bases from J, the gap between germline ends came to 6 bases. This CDR3 region has 14 residues. CDR1 MNHEY and CDR2 SVGEGT come from the germline V gene. For the CDR3, the DNA is TGTGCCAGCAGTTACCCCCTGGGGGCCAACGTCCTGACTTTC. Translated: CASSYPLGANVLTF.

This chain joins TRBV20-1 and TRBJ2-4; 7 bases are a match to TRBD2. This CDR3 contains 17 residues. J gave up 7 bases and V 1 base, and 16 bases lay outside the gene matches. The germline V gene has CDR1 DFQATT and CDR2 SNEGSKA (reference sequence). The CDR3 DNA is TGCAGTGCTAGAGTATTTTTGACAGCGGGGACCTCGAACATTCAGTACTTC. Translated: CSARVFLTAGTSNIQYF.

The chain is built from TRBV5-4 and TRBJ2-1; D perhaps matches TRBD2 (7 bases). The germline V and J ends were trimmed by 5 bases and 5 bases, with 11 bases remaining between them. The CDR3 has 13 amino acids. CDR1 and CDR2 from the germline V gene are SGHNT and YYREEE (reference sequence). CDR3 sequence reads: CASRVGGDNEQFF. The CDR3, as DNA: TGTGCCAGCAGGGTAGGGGGGGACAATGAGCAGTTCTTC.